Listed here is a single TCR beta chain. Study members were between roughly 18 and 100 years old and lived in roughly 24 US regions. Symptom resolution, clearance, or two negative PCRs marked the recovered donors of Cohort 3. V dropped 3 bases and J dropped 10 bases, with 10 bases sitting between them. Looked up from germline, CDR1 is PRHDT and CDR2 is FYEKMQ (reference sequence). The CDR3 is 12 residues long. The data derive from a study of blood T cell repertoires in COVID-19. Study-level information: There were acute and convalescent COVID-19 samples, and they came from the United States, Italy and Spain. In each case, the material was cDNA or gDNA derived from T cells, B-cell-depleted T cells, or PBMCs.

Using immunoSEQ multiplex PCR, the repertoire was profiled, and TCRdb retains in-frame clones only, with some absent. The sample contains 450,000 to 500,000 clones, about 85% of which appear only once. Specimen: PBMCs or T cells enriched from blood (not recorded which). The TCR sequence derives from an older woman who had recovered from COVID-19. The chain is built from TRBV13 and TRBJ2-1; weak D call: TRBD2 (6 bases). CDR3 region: CASSLGGSEQFF. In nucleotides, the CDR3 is TGTGCCAGCAGCTTGGGGGGTTCCGAGCAGTTCTTC.